The T cell receptor beta chain described here comes from a study of shared clonotypes between healthy human individuals. Overall study findings and caveats: The genetic and exposure-history diversity represented was limited by few donors. Compared with clonotypes that all four donors shared, non-shared clonotypes had lower generation probabilities.

Trimming took 5 bases from V and 3 from J; bases not matched to a gene: 6. The V gene's germline CDR1 is SGHAT and CDR2 FQNNGV. The CDR3 length is 16 residues. In the case of this clone: Its cognate antigen is unknown.

Sequencing was performed with immunoSEQ multiplex PCR; in TCRdb, only in-frame clones are kept and a portion is missing. The table includes more than 2 million clones, 95% detected once. The genes are TRBV11-2 and TRBJ2-2; 10 nucleotides agree with TRBD2. Sequenced: naive CD4+ T cells sorted from blood. Regarding subset: CD45RA+ positively selected. The TCR was taken from a man aged 18 to 35 in good health. CDR3: CASSLRLAGYTGELFF. The CDR3, as DNA: TGTGCCAGCAGCCTCCGACTAGCGGGTTACACCGGGGAGCTGTTTTTT.